This paragraph covers one TCR beta chain sequence. Its antigen remains unidentified. One base away there is no much larger clone; base qualities are not given. Libraries were constructed by the immunoSEQ multiplex PCR assay. In the source study's methods: A statistical classification framework was built to diagnose cytomegalovirus status from the catalog of TCR beta chain sequences. This immuneACCESS table, as held by TCRdb, lists in-frame sequences with V and J called but not all clones. Of the missing ones, under half trace to an unresolved V gene in checked studies; the others have no known cause. V and J calls and clone size are as listed in that table; D and trimming were resolved from the DNA. The table for this sample lists under 150,000 clones; around 88% of them were counted only once. Roughly 7.7% of the sample comes from the top ten. The CDR3 sequence holds 16 residues, the cysteine and phenylalanine included. The kept DNA is CDR3 alone, 48 bases in frame from the first base. Trimming takes 4 bases off V and 1 base off J; junction bases not matched to a gene: 9. From the germline V gene, CDR1 is SGHRS and CDR2 is YFSETQ.

The data stem from a study of cytomegalovirus exposure and HLA in healthy donors (dated by TCRdb to about 2017). For context, the study as a whole: According to a later analysis, the roughly 120 validation repertoires were produced on the same platform as the roughly 700 repertoires of the first cohort. The study aimed to test whether cataloging public T cell receptors could reveal signatures of past pathogen exposure. Besides the first cohort of some 670 subjects, a separate validation cohort made up of around 120 different subjects was used. The study combined high-throughput TCR immunosequencing, statistical association of individual TCRs with disease status, and machine learning to predict cytomegalovirus infection status. Overall results and qualifications from the work: Subsequent analysis determined that TCRs grouped into clusters in the first cohort also showed a tendency toward co-occurrence across the 130 or so validation repertoires, and approximately 93% of cluster scores exceeded 0. A few of the identified cytomegalovirus-associated TCR beta chains were confirmed in vitro to be specific for cytomegalovirus antigens. The study gave a list of roughly 150 TCR beta chains associated with cytomegalovirus. While some public TCRs were present in many individuals, most TCR sequences turned up only very rarely across donors. According to the authors, the approach could potentially be generalized to other disease states and immunological phenotypes. The validation cohort had no HLA typing available for a later analysis, so co-occurrence within that cohort was assessed over all 120 or so repertoires. Cytomegalovirus status was reported to be diagnosed by the classifier with high specificity and sensitivity in both the original and validation cohorts.

Donors formed part of the validation cohort, which comprised about 130 subjects and was distinct from the first cohort of several hundred subjects. The chain links TRBV5-1 with TRBJ2-3; 7 of the junction bases match TRBD1. Sequenced input: PBMCs. The TCR comes from a woman aged 18-30 years in good health and CMV-seropositive. DNA sequence: TGCGCCAGCAGCACCAGGGGTCAGGGGGGCACAGATACGCAGTATTTT. Its translation is CASSTRGQGGTDTQYF.